The T cell receptor beta chain described here comes from a study of T cells after yellow fever vaccination. Germline CDR1 and CDR2: SGHKS and YYEKEE (reference sequence). Trimming took off 0 bases at V and 4 bases at J, with 13 bases between the two ends. CDR3 length: 15 residues. Template switching by 5'RACE produced TCR cDNA, adding a universal primer site and UMIs. TCRdb re-called the 5' RACE reads through MiXCR, storing one row per CDR3 protein. The sample gives about 340,000 distinct CDR3 sequences, around 13% of which show up once; 3.2% is in the top ten. V gene TRBV5-5 combines with J gene TRBJ1-2; a weak D match, TRBD1 (5 bases). The sequence was collected from a man aged 18 to 29 who received the YFV17D yellow fever vaccine. The sequences come from CD4+ T cells sorted from PBMCs, collected 15 days after the yellow fever booster vaccination. CDR3 sequence (DNA): TGTGCCAGCAGCTTGGCCGGGGCCTCGAGCTATGGCTACACCTTC. It encodes CASSLAGASSYGYTF. Supplemented by reference TRBV5-5 and TRBJ1-2, the full variable domain reads DAGVTQSPTHLIKTRGQQVTLRCSPISGHKSVSWYQQVLGQGPQFIFQYYEKEERGRGNFPDRFSARQFPNYSSELNVNALLLGDSALYLCASSLAGASSYGYTFGSGTRLTVV.